The 31 T cell receptor beta chains presented below share a single source sample, sequenced in a study of T-cell reconstitution after alpha-beta-depleted transplantation in children (dated by TCRdb to 2015 to 2016). Antigens of these TCRs are unknown. In light of the paper, this sample's treatment or condition label describes: allogeneic hematopoietic cell transplantation with graft depleted of TCRalphabeta T cells and CD19 B cells. Receptor amplification or capture employed PCR. TCRdb shows the sequencer as Illumina HiSeq 2500. TCR libraries were prepared with molecular barcoding, using unique molecular identifiers to normalize TCRbeta repertoire quantification. TCRdb applied fastp at Q25 and MiXCR to the public reads, then kept only in-frame beta chains. Entries are consolidated by CDR3 protein sequence, retaining the most common genes and DNA. Counted in this sample were 250,000 to 300,000 distinct CDR3 sequences; over 7% of them appeared once. The top ten constitute approximately 8.6% of the sample.

Summary of the overall study and its limitations: Hyperexpanded clone frequencies declined over subsequent months; after one year, T-cell counts and TCRbeta diversity were mostly attributed to newly produced T cells.

The source was peripheral blood, collected 360 days after TCRalphabeta/CD19-depleted stem cell transplant. The receptors here all came from a female patient aged 2-9 years who had a stem cell transplant for Fanconi anemia, so the T cells may come from the graft donor.

The sample holds many counts of this clonotype. The chain combines TRBV9 with TRBJ2-1; 9 bases are a match to TRBD2. The CDR3 is 15 amino acids. Per germline, CDR1 SGDLS and CDR2 YYNGEE. The V gene end was trimmed by 0 bases and the J gene end by 7 bases; junction bases not matched to a gene: 5. The CDR3 DNA follows: TGTGCCAGCAGCGTAGTTGAGCGGGGGGTGAATGAGCAGTTCTTC. Its translation: CASSVVERGVNEQFF.

This clonotype has only a few counts. CDR3 nucleotides: TGTGCCAGCGCGGGGGGGGGACAGGGAAATCAGCCCCAGCATTTT. It encodes CASAGGGQGNQPQHF. The chain uses TRBV2 and TRBJ1-5; 9 bases match TRBD1. This CDR3 is 15 amino acids long. Trimming at V came to 8 bases and at J to 4 bases, leaving 9 bases not matched to a gene. CDR1 is SNHLY, CDR2 FYNNEI, per germline.

This clonotype was seen more than once but under ten times. The V gene is TRBV6-5, the J gene TRBJ1-5; 7 bases fit TRBD1. From germline, CDR1 is MNHEY and CDR2 SVGAGI. The V segment lost 2 bases and the J segment 2 bases; nucleotides outside the gene matches: 3. The CDR3 totals 15 residues. DNA for the CDR3: TGTGCCAGCAGTTACCTCGGACAGGGCAATCAGCCCCAGCATTTT. Translated: CASSYLGQGNQPQHF.

This chain connects TRBV28 to TRBJ2-1; TRBD1 agrees at 9 bases. The CDR3 extends over 15 amino acids. V was pared by 2 bases and J by 7 bases, with 6 bases of the junction left unmatched. CDR1 is MDHEN and CDR2 is SYDVKM in the germline V gene. CDR3 DNA sequence: TGTGCCAGCAGTTTAGATGGACAGGGGATGAATGAGCAGTTCTTC. Its protein is CASSLDGQGMNEQFF. The full variable domain, rest sourced from reference TRBV28 and TRBJ2-1, is DVKVTQSSRYLVKRTGEKVFLECVQDMDHENMFWYRQDPGLGLRLIYFSYDVKMKEKGDIPEGYSVSREKKERFSLILESASTNQTSMYLCASSLDGQGMNEQFFGPGTRLTVL.

This clonotype has a count of ten or more. This CDR3 is CASSVRQGHQPQHF. The CDR3 nucleotides read TGTGCCAGCAGTGTCCGACAGGGGCATCAGCCCCAGCATTTT. The V call is TRBV2, the J call TRBJ1-5, with 8 nucleotides matching TRBD1. CDR1 is SNHLY, CDR2 FYNNEI, per germline. Trimming removed 4 bases from V and 5 bases from J; junction bases left unmatched: 4. The CDR3 is 14 amino acids. Full variable domain (outside the CDR3, taken from reference TRBV2 and TRBJ1-5): EPEVTQTPSHQVTQMGQEVILRCVPISNHLYFYWYRQILGQKVEFLVSFYNNEISEKSEIFDDQFSVERPDGSNFTLKIRSTKLEDSAMYFCASSVRQGHQPQHFGDGTRLSIL.

This clonotype has just a few counts. The chain couples TRBV6-1 to TRBJ1-5; D unclear. This CDR3 contains 13 residues. Germline V gives CDR1 MNHNS, CDR2 SASEGT. The V and J ends lost 2 bases and 5 bases respectively, with 7 bases between them. CDR3 coding DNA: TGTGCCAGCAGTGAACGTCTCTATCAGCCCCAGCATTTT. Protein sequence: CASSERLYQPQHF.

The sample holds many counts of this clonotype. The gene calls are TRBV10-2 and TRBJ2-2, with TRBD2 matching over 7 bases. Trimming at V came to 10 bases and at J to 3 bases, leaving 5 bases not matched to a gene. CDR3 length equals 13 residues. Germline loops: CDR1 WSHSY, CDR2 SAAADI. The CDR3 nucleotides read TGCGCCATCCGGGACTACGACACCGGGGAGCTGTTTTTT. Protein sequence: CAIRDYDTGELFF.

The CDR3 DNA reads as TGTGCTAGTGGCCCCCGGACAGGGGGTATAGATACGCAGTATTTT. Translation gives CASGPRTGGIDTQYF. The chain recombines TRBV12-5 with TRBJ2-3; 10 positions agree with TRBD1. Germline V CDR1 and CDR2: LGHNT, FRNRAP. J lost 5 bases, V lost 6 bases, and 8 bases had no gene match. The CDR3 sequence is 15 residues long. Together with reference TRBV12-5 and TRBJ2-3, the CDR3 gives the full variable domain: DARVTQTPRHKVTEMGQEVTMRCQPILGHNTVFWYRQTMMQGLELLAYFRNRAPLDDSGMPKDRFSAEMPDATLATLKIQPSEPRDSAVYFCASGPRTGGIDTQYFGPGTRLTVL.

The table lists this clonotype with many counts. The V gene is TRBV9, the J gene TRBJ2-2, with TRBD2 matching over 11 bases. The CDR3 covers 15 residues. The junction had 2 bases not matched to a gene; V was cut back by 2 bases and J by 5 bases. The V gene's germline CDR1 is SGDLS and CDR2 YYNGEE. The CDR3 DNA is TGTGCCAGCAGCGTGACTAGCGGGGAGACCGGGGAGCTGTTTTTT. Its protein is CASSVTSGETGELFF.

The V and J genes are TRBV25-1 and TRBJ1-2, with a tentative D call TRBD1 (6 bases). Trimming removed 6 bases at V and 6 bases at J, with 17 bases between. The CDR3 spans 14 residues. From germline, CDR1 is MGHDK and CDR2 SYGVNS. The CDR3 loop reads CASSRGTGLDGYTF. The CDR3 nucleotides read TGTGCCAGCAGCAGGGGTACAGGGTTGGATGGCTACACCTTC.

This clonotype was counted many times. The V call is TRBV20-1, the J call TRBJ2-5, with D maybe TRBD1 (5 bases). The CDR3 loop spans 13 amino acids. Germline CDR1 is DFQATT and CDR2 is SNEGSKA (reference sequence). With 0 bases removed from V and 5 bases from J, the gap between germline ends came to 10 bases. CDR3 nucleotides: TGCAGTGCTAGAGAGGTGGGGCGGGAGACCCAGTACTTC. Amino acids: CSAREVGRETQYF.

This clonotype turned up a few times. The rearrangement links TRBV6-5 to TRBJ1-5; 10 bases match TRBD1. From germline, CDR1 is MNHEY and CDR2 SVGAGI. CDR3 size: 16 residues. V dropped 4 bases and J dropped 7; count of bases not matched to a gene: 10. Written as DNA, the CDR3 is TGTGCCAGCAGTTCCGGGACAGGGGTCACCTTACAGCCCCAGCATTTT. Its translation is CASSSGTGVTLQPQHF.

This clonotype was found a few times. The V and J genes are TRBV28 and TRBJ1-2, with a weak D call TRBD1 (5 bases). CDR3 length equals 17 residues. CDR1 is MDHEN and CDR2 is SYDVKM in the germline V gene. Trimming removed 1 base from V and 2 bases from J, with 17 bases in between. The CDR3 here is CASSLSTHADRNYGYTF. CDR3 bases: TGTGCCAGCAGTTTATCCACCCACGCCGACAGAAACTATGGCTACACCTTC.

DNA of the CDR3: TGTGCCAGCATTTCCGGGGGCTCCTACGAGCAGTACGTC. This encodes CASISGGSYEQYV. The chain is built from TRBV6-5 and TRBJ2-7; a possible D gene is TRBD2 (6 bases). Deletions cut 7 bases from V and 0 bases from J, with 10 bases between. CDR1 is MNHEY and CDR2 is SVGAGI in the germline V gene. This CDR3 has 13 residues.

This clonotype was recorded a few times. The CDR3 here is CASSLMLLASKYNEQFF. CDR3 in DNA: TGTGCCAGCAGTTTAATGCTACTAGCGAGTAAATACAATGAGCAGTTCTTC. The chain uses TRBV27 and TRBJ2-1, with 7 bases identical to TRBD2. With V trimmed by 2 bases and J by 4 bases, 11 bases remained unmatched. The CDR3 runs 17 residues. Germline values: CDR1 MNHEY, CDR2 SMNVEV (reference sequence).

This clonotype was seen many times. The chain uses TRBV7-2 and TRBJ1-1; no clear D. V shed 3 bases and J shed 8 bases, with 10 bases lying between them. CDR3 length equals 12 residues. Germline values: CDR1 SGHTA, CDR2 FQGNSA. The CDR3 nucleotides are TGTGCCAGCAGCTTCGCCCAGACCGAAGCTTTCTTT. Its protein is CASSFAQTEAFF.

The CDR3, as DNA: TGTGCCAGCAGTGAAGTGAGGACAGTCTCCTACGAGCAGTACTTC. Its translation: CASSEVRTVSYEQYF. The rearrangement links TRBV6-1 to TRBJ2-7; D is possibly TRBD1 (6 bases). Germline assignment: CDR1 MNHNS and CDR2 SASEGT. Trimming left V 1 base short and J 0 bases short, with 10 bases between. CDR3 size: 15 residues.

This clonotype appeared many times. This chain links TRBV7-3 with TRBJ1-2; 7 bases fit TRBD1. CDR3 length: 13 residues. V lost 2 bases, J lost 6 bases, and 3 bases stayed unmatched. The germline CDR1 and CDR2 sequences are SGHTA and FQGTGA. The CDR3 protein is CASSLGGTDGYTF. In nucleotides, the CDR3 is TGTGCCAGCAGCTTAGGTGGGACAGATGGCTACACCTTC. Full variable domain (missing parts from reference TRBV7-3 and TRBJ1-2): GAGVSQTPSNKVTEKGKYVELRCDPISGHTALYWYRQSLGQGPEFLIYFQGTGAADDSGLPNDRFFAVRPEGSVSTLKIQRTERGDSAVYLCASSLGGTDGYTFGSGTRLTVV.

This clonotype was observed many times. Mismatch with germline at one junction end may stem from a read error. The chain recombines TRBV7-7 with TRBJ2-3; possibly TRBD2 for D (6 bases). This CDR3 is 12 amino acids long. The germline V gene encodes CDR1 SSHAT and CDR2 FNYEAQ (reference sequence). CDR3 sequence: CASRGGDGTQYF. The CDR3 DNA reads TGTGCTAGCAGAGGCGGGGACGGGACGCAGTATTTT.

The J gene is TRBJ1-1, the V gene TRBV7-9, with D possibly TRBD1 on 6 matching bases. The ends were cut back, 5 bases at V and 0 bases at J, with 19 bases in the middle. The CDR3 length is 17 residues. Per germline, CDR1 SEHNR and CDR2 FQNEAQ (reference sequence). CDR3 amino acids: CASSPRGLAGMNTEAFF. For the CDR3, the DNA is TGTGCCAGCAGCCCCCGGGGGCTGGCGGGAATGAACACTGAAGCTTTCTTT. Supplemented by reference TRBV7-9 and TRBJ1-1, the full variable domain reads DTGVSQNPRHKITKRGQNVTFRCDPISEHNRLYWYRQTLGQGPEFLTYFQNEAQLEKSRLLSDRFSAERPKGSFSTLEIQRTEQGDSAMYLCASSPRGLAGMNTEAFFGQGTRLTVV.

This clonotype appeared many times. The chain carries TRBV4-3 and TRBJ2-7; 7 bases are shared with TRBD1. CDR1 is LGHNA, CDR2 YSLEER, per germline. J gave up 5 bases and V 5 bases, and 21 bases lay outside the gene matches. The CDR3 is 18 amino acids. The CDR3 nucleotides are TGCGCCAGCAGCTGGCCCCGACGAATCGAAGACAGGGTAGACGAGCAGTACGTC. Translation gives CASSWPRRIEDRVDEQYV.

In this sample, this clonotype turned up many times. The chain recombines TRBV2 with TRBJ1-3; no definite D call. CDR3 length equals 14 residues. The ends were cut back, 7 bases at V and 4 bases at J, with 14 bases in the middle. Germline V gene data show CDR1 as SNHLY and CDR2 as FYNNEI. The CDR3 nucleotides are TGTGCCAGCACCGAGGAGTCATTGGGAAACACCATATATTTT. Its translation is CASTEESLGNTIYF.

This clonotype was recorded at least ten times. This sequence joins TRBV9 and TRBJ2-2, with TRBD2 as a possible D gene (6 bases). In germline, CDR1 is SGDLS, CDR2 YYNGEE. CDR3 length: 15 residues. V was shortened by 3 bases and J by 5 bases, with 14 bases between the two germline ends. CDR3 region: CASSAAGTGTGELFF. The DNA for the CDR3 is TGTGCCAGCAGCGCCGCCGGGACTGGGACCGGGGAGCTGTTTTTT.

Only a few counts were recorded for this clonotype. V is TRBV5-1 and J is TRBJ1-3, with D hard to call. CDR1 and CDR2 (germline): SGHRS, YFSETQ. V lost 0 bases and J lost 0, with 7 bases in between. The CDR3 spans 15 residues. In DNA, the CDR3 is TGCGCCAGCAGCTTGGACGTCCGCTCTGGAAACACCATATATTTT. As protein: CASSLDVRSGNTIYF.

Ten or more counts support this clonotype. The V gene is TRBV10-2, the J gene TRBJ1-1, with 8 bases that match TRBD1. Germline V lookup: CDR1 WSHSY, CDR2 SAAADI. The ends lost 0 bases at V and 5 bases at J; junction bases unmatched: 5. This CDR3 spans 15 amino acids. CDR3 region: CASSESTGAGTEAFF. DNA for the CDR3: TGCGCCAGCAGTGAGTCGACAGGGGCAGGAACTGAAGCTTTCTTT.

This clonotype was seen at least ten times. The gene calls are TRBV28 and TRBJ2-7; no definite D call. The CDR3 contains 11 residues. Per germline, CDR1 MDHEN and CDR2 SYDVKM. V shed 3 bases and J shed 4 bases, with 4 bases lying between them. The CDR3 nucleotides are TGTGCCAGCAGTTTCCCGTACGAGCAGTACTTC. Translating gives CASSFPYEQYF.

The chain recombines TRBV27 with TRBJ2-1, with TRBD1 identical over 11 bases. After removal of 4 bases from V and 8 bases from J, the junction contained 7 bases not matched to a gene. Per germline, CDR1 MNHEY and CDR2 SMNVEV (reference sequence). CDR3 size: 15 residues. This CDR3 is CASSYGQGAQHEQFF. The CDR3 region has the DNA TGTGCCAGCAGTTACGGACAGGGGGCGCAGCATGAGCAGTTCTTC.

This clonotype was picked up many times. The chain combines TRBV20-1 with TRBJ2-3, with unresolved D. The CDR3 extends over 13 amino acids. V lost 5 bases to trimming and J lost 2 bases, with 11 bases between them. CDR1 is DFQATT and CDR2 is SNEGSKA in the germline V gene (reference sequence). The CDR3 region is CSAELPTTDTQYF. Here the CDR3 DNA reads TGCAGTGCTGAACTACCTACCACAGATACGCAGTATTTT.

The chain links TRBV7-9 to TRBJ2-5; D gene uncertain. This CDR3 is built from 16 residues. V lost 2 bases, J lost 2 bases, and 15 bases lay in between. The germline V gene has CDR1 SEHNR and CDR2 FQNEAQ (reference sequence). The CDR3 DNA reads TGTGCCAGCAGCTTAATGCCCGATCAGTATCAAGAGACCCAGTACTTC. Protein product: CASSLMPDQYQETQYF.

The rearrangement uses TRBV2 and TRBJ2-1; 9 nucleotides line up with TRBD1. CDR1 is SNHLY, CDR2 FYNNEI, per germline. CDR3 length: 15 residues. The ends lost 4 bases at V and 6 bases at J; junction bases unmatched: 7. This CDR3 is CASSVGQGAFNEQFF. CDR3 nucleotides: TGTGCCAGCAGTGTGGGACAGGGAGCCTTCAATGAGCAGTTCTTC.

This clonotype was recorded at least ten times. The J gene is TRBJ1-1, the V gene TRBV10-3; no clear D gene. The germline V gene encodes CDR1 ENHRY and CDR2 SYGVKD. V was cut by 0 bases and J by 0 bases, with 5 bases left in between. The CDR3 extends over 14 amino acids. Here the CDR3 DNA reads TGTGCCATCAGTGAGTCGGTGTTGAACACTGAAGCTTTCTTT. The encoded protein is CAISESVLNTEAFF.